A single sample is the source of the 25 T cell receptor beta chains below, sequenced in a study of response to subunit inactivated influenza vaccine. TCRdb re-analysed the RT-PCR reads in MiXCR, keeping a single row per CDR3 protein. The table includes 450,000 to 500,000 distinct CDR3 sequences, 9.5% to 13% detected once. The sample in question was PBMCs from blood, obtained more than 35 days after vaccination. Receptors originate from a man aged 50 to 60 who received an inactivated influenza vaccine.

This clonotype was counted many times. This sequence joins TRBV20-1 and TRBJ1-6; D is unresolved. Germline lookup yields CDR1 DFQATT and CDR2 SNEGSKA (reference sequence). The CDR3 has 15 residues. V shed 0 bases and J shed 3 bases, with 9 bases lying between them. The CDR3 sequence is CSARDRQYYNSPLHF. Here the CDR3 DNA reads TGCAGTGCTAGAGATCGTCAGTACTATAATTCACCCCTCCACTTT.

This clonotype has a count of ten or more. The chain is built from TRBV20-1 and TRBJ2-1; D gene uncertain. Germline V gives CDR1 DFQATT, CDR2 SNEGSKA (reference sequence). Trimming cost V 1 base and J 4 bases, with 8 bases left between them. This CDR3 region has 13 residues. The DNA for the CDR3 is TGCAGTGCTAGAGTTGGTCAGTACAATGAGCAGTTCTTC. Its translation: CSARVGQYNEQFF.

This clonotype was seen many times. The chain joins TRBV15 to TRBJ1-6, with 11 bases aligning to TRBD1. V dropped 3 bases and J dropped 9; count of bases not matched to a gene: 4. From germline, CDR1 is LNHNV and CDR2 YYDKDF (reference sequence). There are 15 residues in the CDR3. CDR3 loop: CATSSTGTGGSPLHF. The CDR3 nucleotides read TGTGCCACCAGCAGCACCGGGACAGGGGGTTCACCCCTCCACTTT.

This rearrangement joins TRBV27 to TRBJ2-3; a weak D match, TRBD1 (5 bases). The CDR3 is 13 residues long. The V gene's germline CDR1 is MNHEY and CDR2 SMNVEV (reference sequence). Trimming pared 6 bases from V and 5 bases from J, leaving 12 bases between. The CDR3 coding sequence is TGTGCCAGCAGGGATCAGGGTGGAGATACGCAGTATTTT. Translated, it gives CASRDQGGDTQYF.

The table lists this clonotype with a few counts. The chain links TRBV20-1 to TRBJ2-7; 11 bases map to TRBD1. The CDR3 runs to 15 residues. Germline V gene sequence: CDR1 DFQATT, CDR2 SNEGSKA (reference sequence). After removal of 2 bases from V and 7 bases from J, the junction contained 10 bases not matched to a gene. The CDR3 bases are TGCAGTGCTAGAACCCTCGGACAGGGGGCAGGAGAGCAGTACTTC. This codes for CSARTLGQGAGEQYF.

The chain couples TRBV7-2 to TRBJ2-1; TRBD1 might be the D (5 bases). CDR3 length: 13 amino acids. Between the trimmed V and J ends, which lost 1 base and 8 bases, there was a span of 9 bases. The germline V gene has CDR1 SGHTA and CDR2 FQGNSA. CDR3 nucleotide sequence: TGTGCCAGCAGCTTAGTGGCAGGGTATGAGCAGTTCTTC. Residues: CASSLVAGYEQFF.

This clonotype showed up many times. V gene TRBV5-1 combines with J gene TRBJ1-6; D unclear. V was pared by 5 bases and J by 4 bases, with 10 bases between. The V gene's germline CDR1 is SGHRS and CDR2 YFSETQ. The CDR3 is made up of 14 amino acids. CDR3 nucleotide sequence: TGCGCCAGCAGTCCAACAGAATATAATTCACCCCTCCACTTT. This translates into CASSPTEYNSPLHF.

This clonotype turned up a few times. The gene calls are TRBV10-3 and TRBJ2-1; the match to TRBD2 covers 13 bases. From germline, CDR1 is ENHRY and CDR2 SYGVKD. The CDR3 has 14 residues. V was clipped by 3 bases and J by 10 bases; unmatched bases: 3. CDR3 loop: CAISELAGGLEQFF. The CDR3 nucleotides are TGTGCCATCAGTGAACTAGCGGGAGGGTTGGAGCAGTTCTTC.

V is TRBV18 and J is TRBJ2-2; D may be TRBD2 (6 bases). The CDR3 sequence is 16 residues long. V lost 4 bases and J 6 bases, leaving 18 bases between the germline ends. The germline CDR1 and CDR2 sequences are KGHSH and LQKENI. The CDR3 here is CASSRPKAGNAGELFF. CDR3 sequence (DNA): TGTGCCAGCTCACGACCGAAGGCGGGGAATGCCGGGGAGCTGTTTTTT.

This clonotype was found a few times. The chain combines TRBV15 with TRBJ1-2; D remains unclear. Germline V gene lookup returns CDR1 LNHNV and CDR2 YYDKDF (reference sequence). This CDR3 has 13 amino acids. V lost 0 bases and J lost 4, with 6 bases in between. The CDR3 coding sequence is TGTGCCACCAGCAGAGACGACCTCTATGGCTACACCTTC. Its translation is CATSRDDLYGYTF.

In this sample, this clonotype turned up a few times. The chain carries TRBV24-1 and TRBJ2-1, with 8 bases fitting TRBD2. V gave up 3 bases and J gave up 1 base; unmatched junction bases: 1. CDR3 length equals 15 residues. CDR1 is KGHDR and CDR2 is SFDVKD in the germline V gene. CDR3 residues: CATSDGGRSYNEQFF. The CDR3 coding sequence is TGTGCCACCAGTGATGGCGGGAGGTCCTACAATGAGCAGTTCTTC.

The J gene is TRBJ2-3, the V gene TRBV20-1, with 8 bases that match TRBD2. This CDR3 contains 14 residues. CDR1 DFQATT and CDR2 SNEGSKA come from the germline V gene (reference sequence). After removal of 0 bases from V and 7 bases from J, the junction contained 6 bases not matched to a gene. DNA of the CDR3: TGCAGTGCTAGAGATGAGCGGGGGAGAAATACGCAGTATTTT. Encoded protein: CSARDERGRNTQYF.

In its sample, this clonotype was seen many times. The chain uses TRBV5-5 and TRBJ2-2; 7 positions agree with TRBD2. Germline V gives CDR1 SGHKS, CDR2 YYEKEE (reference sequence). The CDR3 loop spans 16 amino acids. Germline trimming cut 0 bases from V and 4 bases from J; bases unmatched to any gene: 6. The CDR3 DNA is TGTGCCAGCAGCTTGGCCCCTATAGCGGGCACCGGGGAGCTGTTTTTT. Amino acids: CASSLAPIAGTGELFF.

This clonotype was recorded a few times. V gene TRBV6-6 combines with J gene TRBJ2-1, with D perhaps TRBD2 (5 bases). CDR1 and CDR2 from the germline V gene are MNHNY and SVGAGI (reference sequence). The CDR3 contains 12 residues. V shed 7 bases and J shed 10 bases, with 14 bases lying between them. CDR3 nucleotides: TGTGCCAGCATCTCGAGGGCCCGGGAGCAGTTCTTC. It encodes CASISRAREQFF.

The CDR3 coding sequence is TGTGCCAGCAGCCCCCGGACAGGAAATAATGAAAAACTGTTTTTT. Translation gives CASSPRTGNNEKLFF. The V call is TRBV7-9, the J call TRBJ1-4; 7 bases fit TRBD1. Germline V gene sequence: CDR1 SEHNR, CDR2 FQNEAQ (reference sequence). This CDR3 spans 15 amino acids. The V segment lost 5 bases and the J segment 4 bases; nucleotides outside the gene matches: 7.

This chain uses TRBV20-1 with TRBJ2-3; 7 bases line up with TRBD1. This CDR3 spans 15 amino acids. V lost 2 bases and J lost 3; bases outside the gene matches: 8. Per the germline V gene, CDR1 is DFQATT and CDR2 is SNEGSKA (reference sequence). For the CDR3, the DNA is TGCAGTGCTAGAACCAGGGGGTTTTTTACAGATACGCAGTATTTT. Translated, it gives CSARTRGFFTDTQYF.

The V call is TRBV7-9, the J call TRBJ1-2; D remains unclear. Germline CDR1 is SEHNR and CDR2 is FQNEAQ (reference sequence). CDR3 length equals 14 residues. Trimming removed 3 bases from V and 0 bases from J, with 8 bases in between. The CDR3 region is CASSLGLTNYGYTF. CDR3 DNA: TGTGCCAGCAGCTTGGGTCTTACTAACTATGGCTACACCTTC.

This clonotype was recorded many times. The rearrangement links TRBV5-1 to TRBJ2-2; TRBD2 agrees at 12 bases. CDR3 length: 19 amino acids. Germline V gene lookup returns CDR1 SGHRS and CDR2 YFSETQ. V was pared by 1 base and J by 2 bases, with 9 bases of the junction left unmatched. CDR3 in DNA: TGCGCCAGCAGCTTGACCCTCCTAGCGGGAGGGCCTAACACCGGGGAGCTGTTTTTT. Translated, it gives CASSLTLLAGGPNTGELFF.

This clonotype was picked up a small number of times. CDR3 in DNA: TGCAGCGTTGAAAACTGGGCCGGCGAGCAGTACTTC. Its protein product is CSVENWAGEQYF. J is TRBJ2-7 and V is TRBV29-1; no clear D gene. Deletions cut 2 bases from V and 6 bases from J, with 11 bases between. The germline V gene has CDR1 SQVTM and CDR2 ANQGSEA. The CDR3 extends over 12 amino acids.

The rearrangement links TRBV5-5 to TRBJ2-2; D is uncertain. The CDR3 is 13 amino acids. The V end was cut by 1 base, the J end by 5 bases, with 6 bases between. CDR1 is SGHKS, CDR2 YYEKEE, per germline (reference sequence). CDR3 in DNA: TGTGCCAGCAGCTTGCGGCAGACCGGGGAGCTGTTTTTT. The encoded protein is CASSLRQTGELFF.

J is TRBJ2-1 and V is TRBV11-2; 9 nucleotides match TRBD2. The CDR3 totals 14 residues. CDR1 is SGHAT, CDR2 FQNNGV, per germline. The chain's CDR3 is CSSRGGHFNNEQFF. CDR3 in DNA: TGTTCTTCGCGGGGGGGCCATTTTAACAATGAGCAGTTCTTC. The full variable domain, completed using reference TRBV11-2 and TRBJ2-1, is EAGVAQSPRYKIIEKRQSVAFWCNPISGHATLYWYQQILGQGPKLLIQFQNNGVVDDSQLPKDRFSAERLKGVDSTLKIQPAKLEDSAVYLCSSRGGHFNNEQFFGPGTRLTVL.

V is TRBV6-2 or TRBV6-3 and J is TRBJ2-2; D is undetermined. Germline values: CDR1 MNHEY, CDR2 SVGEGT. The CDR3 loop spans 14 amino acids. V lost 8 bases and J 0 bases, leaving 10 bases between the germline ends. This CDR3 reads CASQNAPNTGELFF. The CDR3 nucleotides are TGTGCCAGCCAGAACGCCCCGAACACCGGGGAGCTGTTTTTT.

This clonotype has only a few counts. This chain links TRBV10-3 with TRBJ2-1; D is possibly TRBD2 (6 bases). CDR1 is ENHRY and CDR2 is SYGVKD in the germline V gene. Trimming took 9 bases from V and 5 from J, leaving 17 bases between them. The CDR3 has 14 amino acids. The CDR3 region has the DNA TGTGCCATAACGGAGGGAAGGATTGACAATGAGCAGTTCTTC. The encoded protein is CAITEGRIDNEQFF.

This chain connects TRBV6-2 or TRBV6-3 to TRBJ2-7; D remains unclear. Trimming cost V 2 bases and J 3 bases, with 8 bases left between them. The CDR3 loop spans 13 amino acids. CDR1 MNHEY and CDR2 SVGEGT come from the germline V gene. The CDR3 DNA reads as TGTGCCAGCAGTTACAGGGTCGGCTACGAGCAGTACTTC. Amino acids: CASSYRVGYEQYF.

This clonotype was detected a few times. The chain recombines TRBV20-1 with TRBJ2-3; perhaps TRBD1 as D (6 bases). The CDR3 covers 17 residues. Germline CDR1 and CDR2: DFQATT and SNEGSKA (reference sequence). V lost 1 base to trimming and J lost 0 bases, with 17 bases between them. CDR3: CSARGSYVGASTDTQYF. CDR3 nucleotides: TGCAGTGCTAGAGGGTCTTACGTGGGGGCAAGCACAGATACGCAGTATTTT.